This TCR beta chain is from a study of blood T cells in healthy people across ages. The second PCR ran 7 to 11 cycles with a sample-barcoded 5' primer and J-beta primers. Each cDNA molecule was tagged by a template-switch adaptor that had 12 random nucleotides. TCRdb re-called the 5' RACE reads with MiXCR, one entry per CDR3 protein. The data show approximately 880,000 distinct CDR3 sequences, with 45% to 50% seen just once and under 15% held by the top ten. CDR1 and CDR2 (germline): MNHNS, SASEGT. The CDR3 length is 14 residues. V dropped 4 bases and J dropped 4 bases, with 13 bases sitting between them. General study results and limits: In older individuals, TCR beta diversity per million T cells was lower, falling roughly linearly with age. When one million T cells were used, diversity estimates were thought to be underestimates.

As concerns this clonotype: Its antigen is not identified.

Total RNA extracted from each sample amounted to at least 6 micrograms. Sequencing was performed on blood. The V gene is TRBV6-1, the J gene TRBJ1-2; D is ambiguous. The TCR was taken from a young man in good health. The CDR3 region has the DNA TGTGCCAGCAGTGTCGAGACGTCTCCCTATGGCTACACCTTC. It specifies CASSVETSPYGYTF.